One sample yielded the 7 T cell receptor beta chains listed below, sequenced in a study of cytomegalovirus exposure and HLA in healthy donors. Primers: 60 Vbeta forward and 13 Jbeta reverse. TCRdb keeps only in-frame clones here, not all; method: immunoSEQ multiplex PCR. The repertoire holds roughly 100,000 clones, with about 71% as singletons. The sample comprised PBMCs. The source is a boy aged 5-17 years in good health and CMV-seronegative.

CDR3 sequence reads: CASSSAGLPLGTEAFF. Here the CDR3 DNA reads TGTGCCAGCAGTTCGGCGGGACTCCCTCTCGGCACTGAAGCTTTCTTT. V usage is TRBV27 and J usage is TRBJ1-1; a possible D gene is TRBD1 (5 bases). CDR3 length: 16 residues. CDR1 and CDR2 from the germline V gene are MNHEY and SMNVEV (reference sequence). Trimming pared 4 bases from V and 4 bases from J, leaving 19 bases between.

This rearrangement joins TRBV13 to TRBJ1-5; TRBD1 agrees at 10 bases. Germline-derived CDR1 and CDR2 are PRHDT and FYEKMQ (reference sequence). The CDR3 spans 15 residues. The trim removed 6 bases at V and 5 bases at J, leaving 7 bases unmatched. As DNA, the CDR3 is TGTGCCAGCAGTAAGGGGACAGGGGTTTATCAGCCCCAGCATTTT. It encodes CASSKGTGVYQPQHF.

The rearrangement joins TRBV9 to TRBJ2-3; D is perhaps TRBD2 (6 bases). The CDR3 is 15 amino acids. Trimming cost V 2 bases and J 4 bases, with 14 bases left between them. Germline V gives CDR1 SGDLS, CDR2 YYNGEE. The CDR3 sequence is CASSVSGGGSDTQYF. The CDR3 coding sequence is TGTGCCAGCAGCGTTTCCGGGGGTGGGTCAGATACGCAGTATTTT.

V is TRBV20-1 and J is TRBJ2-7; the D is unclear. Germline CDR1 is DFQATT and CDR2 is SNEGSKA (reference sequence). This CDR3 contains 9 residues. In nucleotides, the CDR3 is TGCAGCCTACCCGGGTTTTCGTACTTC. This encodes CSLPGFSYF.

Remarks on this clone: Other DNA sequences in the sample encode the same CDR3. V is TRBV4-1 and J is TRBJ2-3, with D maybe TRBD1 (5 bases). CDR3 length: 15 residues. With 0 bases removed from V and 3 bases from J, the gap between germline ends came to 10 bases. The germline V gene has CDR1 MGHRA and CDR2 YSYEKL. CDR3 in amino acids: CASSQDREGTDTQYF. The CDR3 DNA reads TGCGCCAGCAGCCAAGACAGGGAAGGGACAGATACGCAGTATTTT.

The genes are TRBV28 and TRBJ1-5; 7 bases are a match to TRBD1. Germline V CDR1 and CDR2: MDHEN, SYDVKM. The ends lost 2 bases at V and 1 base at J; junction bases unmatched: 5. The CDR3 contains 16 residues. CDR3 region: CASSLAGGGSNQPQHF. CDR3 in DNA: TGTGCCAGCAGTTTAGCAGGGGGTGGAAGCAATCAGCCCCAGCATTTT.

This sequence joins TRBV5-4 and TRBJ2-5, with a weak D call TRBD1 (5 bases). CDR1 SGHNT and CDR2 YYREEE come from the germline V gene (reference sequence). V was shortened by 0 bases and J by 3 bases, with 6 bases between the two germline ends. CDR3 size: 13 residues. For the CDR3, the DNA is TGTGCCAGCAGCTTGGTACAGGAAGAGACCCAGTACTTC. Its translation is CASSLVQEETQYF.